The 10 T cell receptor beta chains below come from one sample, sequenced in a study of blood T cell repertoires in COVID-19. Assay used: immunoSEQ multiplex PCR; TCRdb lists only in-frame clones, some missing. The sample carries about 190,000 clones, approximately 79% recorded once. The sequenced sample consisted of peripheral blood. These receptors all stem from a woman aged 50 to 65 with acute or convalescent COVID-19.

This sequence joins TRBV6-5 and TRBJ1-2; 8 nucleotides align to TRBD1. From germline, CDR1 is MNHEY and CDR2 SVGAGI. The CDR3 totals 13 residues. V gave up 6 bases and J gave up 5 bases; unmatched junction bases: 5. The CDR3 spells CASSQGAAYGYTF. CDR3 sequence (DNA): TGTGCCAGCAGCCAGGGGGCGGCGTATGGCTACACCTTC.

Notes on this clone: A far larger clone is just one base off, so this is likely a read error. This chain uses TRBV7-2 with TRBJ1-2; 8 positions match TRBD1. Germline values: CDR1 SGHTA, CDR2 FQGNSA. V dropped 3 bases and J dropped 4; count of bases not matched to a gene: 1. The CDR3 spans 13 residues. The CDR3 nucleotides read TGTGCCAGCAGCTTCGGACAGGGCTATGGCTACACCTTC. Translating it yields CASSFGQGYGYTF.

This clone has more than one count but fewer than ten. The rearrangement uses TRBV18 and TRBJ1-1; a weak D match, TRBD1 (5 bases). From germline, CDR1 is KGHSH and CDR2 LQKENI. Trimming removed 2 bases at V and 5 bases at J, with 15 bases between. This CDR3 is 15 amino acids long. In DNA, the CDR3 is TGTGCCAGCTCACCAGATTTAGGGGCAAAGACTGAAGCTTTCTTT. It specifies CASSPDLGAKTEAFF.

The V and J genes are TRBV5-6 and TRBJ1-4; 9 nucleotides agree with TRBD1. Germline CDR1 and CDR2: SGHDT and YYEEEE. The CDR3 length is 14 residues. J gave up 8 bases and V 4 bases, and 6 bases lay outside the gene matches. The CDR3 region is CASSVPGTGEKLFF. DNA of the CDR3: TGTGCCAGCAGCGTCCCCGGGACAGGGGAAAAACTGTTTTTT.

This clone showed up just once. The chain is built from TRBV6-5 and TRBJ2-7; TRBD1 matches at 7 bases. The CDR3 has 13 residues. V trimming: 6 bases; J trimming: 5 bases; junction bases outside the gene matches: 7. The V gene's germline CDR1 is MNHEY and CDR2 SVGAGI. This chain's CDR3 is CASRAQGWDEQYF. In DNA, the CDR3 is TGTGCCAGCAGGGCACAGGGGTGGGACGAGCAGTACTTC.

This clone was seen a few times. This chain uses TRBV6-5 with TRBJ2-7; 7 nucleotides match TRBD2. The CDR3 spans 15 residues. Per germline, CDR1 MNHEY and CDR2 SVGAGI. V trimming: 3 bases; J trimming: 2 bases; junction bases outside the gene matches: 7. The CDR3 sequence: CASSYRSGATYEQYF. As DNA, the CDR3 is TGTGCCAGCAGTTATCGGAGCGGGGCCACCTACGAGCAGTACTTC.

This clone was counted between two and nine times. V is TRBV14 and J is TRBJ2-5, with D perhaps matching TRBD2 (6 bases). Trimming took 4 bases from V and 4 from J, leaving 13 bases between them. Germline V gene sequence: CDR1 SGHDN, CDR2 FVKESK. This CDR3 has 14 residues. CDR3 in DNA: TGTGCCAGCAGCCGCGGACTGGGGGGAGAGACCCAGTACTTC. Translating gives CASSRGLGGETQYF.

CDR3 bases: TGTGCCAGCAGCGTAGTGGACACGGGCACTGAAGCTTTCTTT. Protein sequence: CASSVVDTGTEAFF. The chain recombines TRBV9 with TRBJ1-1; D perhaps matches TRBD1 (5 bases). This CDR3 has 14 amino acids. Trimming took 0 bases from V and 4 from J, leaving 10 bases between them. CDR1 and CDR2 from the germline V gene are SGDLS and YYNGEE.

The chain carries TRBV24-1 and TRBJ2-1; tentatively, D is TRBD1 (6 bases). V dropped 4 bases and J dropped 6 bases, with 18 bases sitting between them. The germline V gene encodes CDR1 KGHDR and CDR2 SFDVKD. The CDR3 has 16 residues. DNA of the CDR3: TGTGCCACCAGTGACCAGGGGAGTAGAGATCCCAATGAGCAGTTCTTC. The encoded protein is CATSDQGSRDPNEQFF.

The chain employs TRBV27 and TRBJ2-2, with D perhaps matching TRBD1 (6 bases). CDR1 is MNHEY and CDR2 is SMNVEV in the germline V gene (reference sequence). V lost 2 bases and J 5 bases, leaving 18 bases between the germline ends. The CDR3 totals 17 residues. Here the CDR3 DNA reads TGTGCCAGCAGTTTACGGTCGGGGCAGGGGCGTACCGGGGAGCTGTTTTTT. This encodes CASSLRSGQGRTGELFF.